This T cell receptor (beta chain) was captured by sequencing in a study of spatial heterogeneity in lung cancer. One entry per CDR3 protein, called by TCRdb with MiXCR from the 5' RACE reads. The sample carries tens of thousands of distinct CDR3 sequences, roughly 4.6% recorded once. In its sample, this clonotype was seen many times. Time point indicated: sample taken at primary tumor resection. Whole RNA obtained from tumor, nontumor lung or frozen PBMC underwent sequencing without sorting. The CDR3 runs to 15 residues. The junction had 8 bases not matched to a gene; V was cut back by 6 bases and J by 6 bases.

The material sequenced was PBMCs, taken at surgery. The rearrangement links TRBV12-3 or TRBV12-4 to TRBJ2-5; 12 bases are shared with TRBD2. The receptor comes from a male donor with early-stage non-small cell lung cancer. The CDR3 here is CASSMGLAGTKTQYF. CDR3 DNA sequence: TGTGCCAGCAGCATGGGACTAGCGGGTACGAAGACCCAGTACTTC.